The sequence of this T cell receptor (beta chain) was determined in a study of CD8+CD57+ T cells in acquired aplastic anemia. V lost 5 bases, J lost 9 bases, and 13 bases stayed unmatched. CDR1 is SGHAT, CDR2 FQDESV, per germline (reference sequence). CDR3 length: 17 amino acids. Patients chosen for sequencing had CD8+CD57+ cells that had expanded, as shown by flow cytometry. According to the study, genomic DNA was the template for TCR beta VDJ and CDR3 profiling. MiXCR, run by TCRdb on the reads, gives a single entry per CDR3 protein. The table includes about 40,000 distinct CDR3 sequences, approximately 63% detected once. Points on this clonotype: This may stem from a read error, because a much larger clone lies one nucleotide away.

Material for sequencing was sorted CD4+, CD8+, or CD8+CD57+ T cells (not recorded which) from PBMCs. The gene calls are TRBV11-1 and TRBJ2-2; the match to TRBD2 covers 12 bases. This receptor was obtained from a human donor with aplastic anemia. DNA of the CDR3: TGTGCCAGCAGCGAAACTAGCGGGGGGCCCCGAGCCAGGGAGCTGTTTTTT. Protein sequence: CASSETSGGPRARELFF.